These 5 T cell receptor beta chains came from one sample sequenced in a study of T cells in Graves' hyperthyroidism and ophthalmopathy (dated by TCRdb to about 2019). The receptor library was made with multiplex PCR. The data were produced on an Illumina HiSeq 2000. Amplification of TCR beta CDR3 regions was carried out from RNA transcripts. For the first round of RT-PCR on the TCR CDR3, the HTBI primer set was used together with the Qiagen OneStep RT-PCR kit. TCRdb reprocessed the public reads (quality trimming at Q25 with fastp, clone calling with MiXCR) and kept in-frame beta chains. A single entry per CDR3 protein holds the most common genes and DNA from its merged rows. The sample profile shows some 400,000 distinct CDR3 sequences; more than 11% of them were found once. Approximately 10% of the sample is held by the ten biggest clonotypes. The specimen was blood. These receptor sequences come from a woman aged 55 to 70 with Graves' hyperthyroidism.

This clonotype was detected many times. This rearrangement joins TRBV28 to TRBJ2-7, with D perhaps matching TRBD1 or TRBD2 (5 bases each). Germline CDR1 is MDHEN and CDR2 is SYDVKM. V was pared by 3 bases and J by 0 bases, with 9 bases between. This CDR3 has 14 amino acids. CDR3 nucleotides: TGTGCCAGCAGTTTCAGTGGGGGCTCCTACGAGCAGTACTTC. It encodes CASSFSGGSYEQYF.

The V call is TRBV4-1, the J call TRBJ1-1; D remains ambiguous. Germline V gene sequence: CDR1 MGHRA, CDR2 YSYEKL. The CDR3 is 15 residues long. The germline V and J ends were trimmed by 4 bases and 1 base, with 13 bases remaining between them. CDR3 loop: CASSRHWRTNTEAFF. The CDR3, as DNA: TGCGCCAGCAGCCGACATTGGAGGACGAACACTGAAGCTTTCTTT.

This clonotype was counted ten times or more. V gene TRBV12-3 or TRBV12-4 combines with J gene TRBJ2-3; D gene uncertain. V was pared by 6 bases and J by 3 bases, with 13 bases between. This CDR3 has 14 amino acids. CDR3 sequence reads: CASRLSWGTDTQYF. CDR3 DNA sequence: TGTGCCAGCAGGCTCTCTTGGGGTACAGATACGCAGTATTTT.

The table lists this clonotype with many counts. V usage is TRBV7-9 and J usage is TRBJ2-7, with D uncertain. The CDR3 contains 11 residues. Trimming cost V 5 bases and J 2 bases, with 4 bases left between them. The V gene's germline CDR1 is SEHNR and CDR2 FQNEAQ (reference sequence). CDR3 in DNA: TGTGCCAGCAGCGAGACCTACGAGCAGTACTTC. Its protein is CASSETYEQYF. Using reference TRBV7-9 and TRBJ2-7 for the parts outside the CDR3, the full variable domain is DTGVSQNPRHKITKRGQNVTFRCDPISEHNRLYWYRQTLGQGPEFLTYFQNEAQLEKSRLLSDRFSAERPKGSFSTLEIQRTEQGDSAMYLCASSETYEQYFGPGTRLTVT.

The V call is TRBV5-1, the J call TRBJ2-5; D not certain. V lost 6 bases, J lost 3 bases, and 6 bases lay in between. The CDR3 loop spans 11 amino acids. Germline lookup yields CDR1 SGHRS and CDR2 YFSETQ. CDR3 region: CASTYEETQYF. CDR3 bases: TGCGCCAGCACGTATGAAGAGACCCAGTACTTC.